These 15 T cell receptor beta chains came from one sample sequenced in a study of blood T cell repertoires in COVID-19. Sequenced by immunoSEQ multiplex PCR; TCRdb stores in-frame clones only, minus some. The sample has 140,000 or so clones, 76% seen once; the top ten hold roughly 4.5%. Sequenced: peripheral blood. These receptors were obtained from a man in his 60s with acute or convalescent COVID-19.

V gene TRBV6-5 combines with J gene TRBJ2-1; a weak D match, TRBD2 (5 bases). Trimming cost V 6 bases and J 8 bases, with 17 bases left between them. The germline V gene has CDR1 MNHEY and CDR2 SVGAGI. There are 14 residues in the CDR3. CDR3 region: CASRPSRNVDEQFF. The DNA of the CDR3 is TGTGCCAGCAGGCCTAGCAGGAATGTCGATGAGCAGTTCTTC.

The chain links TRBV21-1 to TRBJ1-4; TRBD1, the D gene given by the table, was not confirmed from the DNA. TRBV21-1 is shown as a pseudogene. The CDR3 covers 20 residues. For the CDR3, the DNA is TGTGCCAGCAGCAGGCACCCGGGACAGGGGCCCCCTGCAACTAATGAAAAACTGTTTTTT. Its translation: CASSRHPGQGPPATNEKLFF.

This rearrangement joins TRBV5-1 to TRBJ2-2; 8 bases match TRBD1. Germline V gives CDR1 SGHRS, CDR2 YFSETQ. CDR3 length equals 16 residues. The J segment lost 5 bases and the V segment lost 0 bases, leaving 6 bases of the junction unmatched. Here the CDR3 DNA reads TGCGCCAGCAGCTTGGCCGGACAGGGCGGGACCGGGGAGCTGTTTTTT. Protein: CASSLAGQGGTGELFF. Full variable domain (remainder filled in from reference TRBV5-1 and TRBJ2-2): KAGVTQTPRYLIKTRGQQVTLSCSPISGHRSVSWYQQTPGQGLQFLFEYFSETQRNKGNFPGRFSGRQFSNSRSEMNVSTLELGDSALYLCASSLAGQGGTGELFFGEGSRLTVL.

This clone was seen once. The chain uses TRBV7-9 and TRBJ2-1, with D tentatively TRBD1 (5 bases). From germline, CDR1 is SEHNR and CDR2 FQNEAQ (reference sequence). This CDR3 region has 13 residues. V lost 5 bases, J lost 4 bases, and 9 bases lay in between. CDR3: CASSVQVYNEQFF. The CDR3 DNA sequence: TGTGCCAGCAGCGTACAGGTTTACAATGAGCAGTTCTTC.

This clone was seen more than once but under ten times. V and J are TRBV6-4 and TRBJ2-2, with D possibly TRBD2 on 5 matching bases. From germline, CDR1 is MRHNA and CDR2 SNTAGT. The CDR3 loop spans 14 amino acids. V dropped 6 bases and J dropped 0 bases, with 8 bases sitting between them. The CDR3 DNA reads as TGTGCCAGCAGAGGAGCGGCGAACACCGGGGAGCTGTTTTTT. Translating it yields CASRGAANTGELFF.

V usage is TRBV3-1 (or the pseudogene TRBV3-2) and J usage is TRBJ2-3, with 10 positions matching TRBD1. This CDR3 comprises 15 residues. J lost 5 bases, V lost 5 bases, and 7 bases had no gene match. Germline CDR1 is LGHDT and CDR2 is YNNKEL (reference sequence). CDR3 coding DNA: TGTGCCAGCAGCTACGGGACAGGGGCTCTAGATACGCAGTATTTT. It is translated as CASSYGTGALDTQYF.

The chain carries TRBV7-2 and TRBJ2-1, with 9 bases that match TRBD1. The germline V gene encodes CDR1 SGHTA and CDR2 FQGNSA. Germline trimming cut 3 bases from V and 4 bases from J; bases unmatched to any gene: 7. This CDR3 contains 16 residues. The CDR3 protein is CASSFPGTGSYNEQFF. The CDR3 nucleotides read TGTGCCAGCAGCTTCCCCGGGACAGGGAGTTACAATGAGCAGTTCTTC. The entire variable domain, with the rest obtained from reference TRBV7-2 and TRBJ2-1, is as follows: GAGVSQSPSNKVTEKGKDVELRCDPISGHTALYWYRQSLGQGLEFLIYFQGNSAPDKSGLPSDRFSAERTGGSVSTLTIQRTQQEDSAVYLCASSFPGTGSYNEQFFGPGTRLTVL.

J is TRBJ1-3 and V is TRBV5-1; 8 bases fit TRBD1. Germline CDR1 and CDR2: SGHRS and YFSETQ. Trimming removed 0 bases from V and 4 bases from J; junction bases left unmatched: 6. The CDR3 is 16 residues long. CDR3 residues: CASSLVGQGRGNTIYF. The DNA for the CDR3 is TGCGCCAGCAGCTTGGTAGGACAGGGACGAGGAAACACCATATATTTT.

The sample holds a few counts of this clone. The chain carries TRBV6-6 and TRBJ2-7, with D possibly matching TRBD2 (6 bases). With 5 bases removed from V and 7 bases from J, the gap between germline ends came to 18 bases. Germline V gene data show CDR1 as MNHNY and CDR2 as SVGAGI (reference sequence). The CDR3 sequence is 14 residues long. The CDR3, as DNA: TGTGCCAGCAGTCCCCCGGGGGAGAGGGGTGAGCAGTACTTC. It yields the protein CASSPPGERGEQYF.

CDR3 sequence reads: CASSLFTNPGETQYF. CDR3 DNA sequence: TGTGCCAGCAGTTTATTTACGAACCCAGGAGAGACCCAGTACTTC. The chain links TRBV27 to TRBJ2-5, with D unresolved. Trimming left V 1 base short and J 4 bases short, with 13 bases between. The CDR3 extends over 15 amino acids. CDR1 is MNHEY, CDR2 SMNVEV, per germline (reference sequence).

The genes are TRBV6-5 and TRBJ2-7; 12 nucleotides line up with TRBD2. Germline V gene lookup returns CDR1 MNHEY and CDR2 SVGAGI. V was pared by 0 bases and J by 7 bases, with 7 bases of the junction left unmatched. The CDR3 spans 16 residues. The CDR3 is CASSYSMTSGSVEQYF. The CDR3 DNA is TGTGCCAGCAGTTACTCGATGACTAGCGGGAGTGTTGAGCAGTACTTC.

The chain uses TRBV6-5 and TRBJ1-6, with unresolved D. The CDR3 has 16 amino acids. Trimming removed 2 bases from V and 7 bases from J, with 15 bases in between. Germline CDR1 and CDR2: MNHEY and SVGAGI. The CDR3: CASSYERLAGNSPLHF. The CDR3, as DNA: TGTGCCAGCAGTTACGAACGCCTGGCGGGAAATTCACCCCTCCACTTT.

This chain connects TRBV5-1 to TRBJ1-1, with D perhaps matching TRBD1 (5 bases). Germline V lookup: CDR1 SGHRS, CDR2 YFSETQ. This CDR3 contains 16 residues. V was pared by 0 bases and J by 5 bases, with 17 bases between. CDR3 coding DNA: TGCGCCAGCAGCTTGGATTTGTGGGGGACTAATACTGAAGCTTTCTTT. This gives the protein CASSLDLWGTNTEAFF.

This clone was seen a handful of times. The rearrangement uses TRBV28 and TRBJ1-1; D might be TRBD1 (5 bases). The CDR3 has 15 residues. V lost 3 bases, J lost 0 bases, and 11 bases lay in between. The germline CDR1 and CDR2 sequences are MDHEN and SYDVKM. The chain's CDR3 is CASSFPGQVNTEAFF. The CDR3 DNA reads TGTGCCAGCAGTTTCCCCGGACAAGTGAACACTGAAGCTTTCTTT.

V is TRBV18 and J is TRBJ1-1; perhaps TRBD1 as D (6 bases). V lost 3 bases and J lost 11, with 19 bases in between. CDR3 length: 14 amino acids. The germline CDR1 and CDR2 sequences are KGHSH and LQKENI. CDR3 sequence reads: CASSPADSLTGAFF. The CDR3 DNA sequence: TGTGCCAGCTCACCTGCGGACAGCCTGACTGGGGCTTTCTTT.